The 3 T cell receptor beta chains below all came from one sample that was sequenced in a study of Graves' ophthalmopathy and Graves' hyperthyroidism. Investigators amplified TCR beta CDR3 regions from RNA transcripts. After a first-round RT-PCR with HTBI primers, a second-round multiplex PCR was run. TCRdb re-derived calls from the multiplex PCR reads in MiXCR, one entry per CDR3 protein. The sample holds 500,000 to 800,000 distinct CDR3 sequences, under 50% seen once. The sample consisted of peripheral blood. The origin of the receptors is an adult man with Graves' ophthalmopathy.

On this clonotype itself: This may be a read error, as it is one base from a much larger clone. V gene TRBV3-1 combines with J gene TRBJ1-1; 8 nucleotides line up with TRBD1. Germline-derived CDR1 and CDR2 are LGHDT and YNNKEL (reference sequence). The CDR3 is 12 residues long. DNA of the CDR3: TGTGCCCGCAGCCCTGGGGACAGGGAAGCTTTCTTT. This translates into CARSPGDREAFF.

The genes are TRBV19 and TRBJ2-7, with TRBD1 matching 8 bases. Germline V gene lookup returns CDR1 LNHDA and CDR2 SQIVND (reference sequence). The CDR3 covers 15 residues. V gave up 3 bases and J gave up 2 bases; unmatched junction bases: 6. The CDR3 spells CASSIPGQATYEQYF. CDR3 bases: TGTGCCAGTAGTATCCCGGGACAGGCTACCTACGAGCAGTACTTC.

CDR3 sequence reads: CSARERPGLDEQYF. DNA of the CDR3: TGCAGTGCTAGAGAGAGACCGGGGCTCGACGAGCAGTACTTC. The chain links TRBV29-1 to TRBJ2-7; the D call may be TRBD1 or TRBD2 (5 bases each). The CDR3 loop spans 14 amino acids. CDR1 SQVTM and CDR2 ANQGSEA come from the germline V gene.